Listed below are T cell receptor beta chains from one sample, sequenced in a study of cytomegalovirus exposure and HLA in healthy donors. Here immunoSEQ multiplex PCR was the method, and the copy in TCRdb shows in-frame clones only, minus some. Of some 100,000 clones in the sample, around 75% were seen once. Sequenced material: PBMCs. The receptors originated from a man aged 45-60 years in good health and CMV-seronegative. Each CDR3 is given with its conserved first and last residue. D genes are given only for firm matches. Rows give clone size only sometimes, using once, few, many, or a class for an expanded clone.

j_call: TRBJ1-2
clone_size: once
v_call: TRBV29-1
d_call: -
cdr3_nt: TGCAGCGTCCCGTGGCGGGATGGCTACACCTTC
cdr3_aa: CSVPWRDGYTF

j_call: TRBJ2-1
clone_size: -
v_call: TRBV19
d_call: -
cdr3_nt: TGTGCCAGTAGTATCAACCGAGAGGTCTACAATGAGCAGTTCTTC
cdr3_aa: CASSINREVYNEQFF

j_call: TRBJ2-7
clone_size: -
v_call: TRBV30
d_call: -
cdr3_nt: TGTGCCTGGAGTGCTCCGGGGGGCGGGGGCGAGCAGTACTTC
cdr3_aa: CAWSAPGGGGEQYF

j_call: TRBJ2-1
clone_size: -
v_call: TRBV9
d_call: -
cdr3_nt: TGTGCCAGCAGCGTAGAGGGGTGGCAGGGGAATAAGGAGCAGTTCTTC
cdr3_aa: CASSVEGWQGNKEQFF

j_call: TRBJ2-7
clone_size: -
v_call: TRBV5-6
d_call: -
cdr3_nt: TGTGCCAGCAGCTTAACAGGGTTAAAGTCCTACGAGCAGTACTTC
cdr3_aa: CASSLTGLKSYEQYF

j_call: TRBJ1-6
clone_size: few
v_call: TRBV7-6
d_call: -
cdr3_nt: TGTGCCAGCAAGGGGGTGGATTCACCCCTCCACTTT
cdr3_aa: CASKGVDSPLHF

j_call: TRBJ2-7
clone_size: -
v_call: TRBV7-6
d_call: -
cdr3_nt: TGTGCCAGCAGCTTAGCGTTTGCGGGGCCCTACGAGCAGTACTTC
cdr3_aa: CASSLAFAGPYEQYF

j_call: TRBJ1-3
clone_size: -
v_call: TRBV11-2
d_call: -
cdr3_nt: TGTGCCAGCAGCTCTCAGCGGTCTGGAAACACCATATATTTT
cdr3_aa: CASSSQRSGNTIYF

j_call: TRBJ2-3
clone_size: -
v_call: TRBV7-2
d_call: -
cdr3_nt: TGTGCCAGCAGCTCCCAGGGGCGCCCTAGCACAGATACGCAGTATTTT
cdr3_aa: CASSSQGRPSTDTQYF

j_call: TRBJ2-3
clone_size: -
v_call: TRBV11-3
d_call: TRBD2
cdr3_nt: TGTGCCAGCAGCCTAGGGACTAGCGGACGCACAGATACGCAGTATTTT
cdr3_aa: CASSLGTSGRTDTQYF

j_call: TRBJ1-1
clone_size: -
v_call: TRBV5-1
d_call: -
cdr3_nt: TGCGCCAGCAGTCCGGGCCGGGGGGGGACTGAAGCTTTCTTT
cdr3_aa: CASSPGRGGTEAFF

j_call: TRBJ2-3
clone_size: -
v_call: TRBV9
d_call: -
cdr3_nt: TGTGCCAGCAGCCCTCCCGGTACTAGGGCCGGGGATACGCAGTATTTT
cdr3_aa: CASSPPGTRAGDTQYF

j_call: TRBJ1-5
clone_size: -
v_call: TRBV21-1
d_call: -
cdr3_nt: TGTGCCAGCAGCAAAGAGGGGGGGACTCAGCCCCAGCATTTT
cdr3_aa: CASSKEGGTQPQHF

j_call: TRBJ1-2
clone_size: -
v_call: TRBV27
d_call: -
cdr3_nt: TGTGCCAGCAGTTTATCCGGTTCTAACTATGGCTACACCTTC
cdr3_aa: CASSLSGSNYGYTF

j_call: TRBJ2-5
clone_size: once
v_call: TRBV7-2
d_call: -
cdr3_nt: TGTGCCAGCAGCTTATCACCGCGGCAAGAGACCCAGTACTTC
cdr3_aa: CASSLSPRQETQYF

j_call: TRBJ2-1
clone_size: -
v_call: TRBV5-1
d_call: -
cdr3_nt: TGCGCCAGCAGCTTGGACGGGGGGCCCTACAATGAGCAGTTCTTC
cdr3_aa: CASSLDGGPYNEQFF

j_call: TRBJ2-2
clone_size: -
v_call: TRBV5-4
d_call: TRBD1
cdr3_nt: TGTGCCAGCAGCAGGGGACAGGGAAGCACCGGGGAGCTGTTTTTT
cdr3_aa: CASSRGQGSTGELFF

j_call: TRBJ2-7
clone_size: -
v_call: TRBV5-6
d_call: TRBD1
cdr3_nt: TGTGCCAGCAGCGGAGGGACAGGGGGCGAGCAGTACTTC
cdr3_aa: CASSGGTGGEQYF

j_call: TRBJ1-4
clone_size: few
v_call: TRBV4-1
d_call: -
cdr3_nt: TGTGCCAGCAGCCAAGAATGGGGAGATGAAAAACTGTTTTTT
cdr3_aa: CASSQEWGDEKLFF

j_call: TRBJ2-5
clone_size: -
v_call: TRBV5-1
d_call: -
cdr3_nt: TGCGCCAGCAAAGGGGGAGCAGAGACCCAGTACTTC
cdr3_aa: CASKGGAETQYF

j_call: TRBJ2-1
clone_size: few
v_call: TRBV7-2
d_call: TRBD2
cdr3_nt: TGTGCCAGCAGCCCTGGGGGGACTAGTGACGGCAATGAGCAGTTCTTC
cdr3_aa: CASSPGGTSDGNEQFF

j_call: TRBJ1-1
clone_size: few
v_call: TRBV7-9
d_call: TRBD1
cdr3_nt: TGTGCCAGCAGCAAGGACAGGGTCACGGTCACTGAAGCTTTCTTT
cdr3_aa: CASSKDRVTVTEAFF

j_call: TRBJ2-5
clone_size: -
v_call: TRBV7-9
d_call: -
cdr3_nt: TGTGCCAGCAGCTTTGGAGGGAAAGAGACCCAGTACTTC
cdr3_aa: CASSFGGKETQYF

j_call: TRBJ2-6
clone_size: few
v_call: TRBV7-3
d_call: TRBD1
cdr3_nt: TGTGCCAGCAGCCCGGGACAGGCCAACTCTGGGGCCAACGTCCTGACTTTC
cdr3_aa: CASSPGQANSGANVLTF

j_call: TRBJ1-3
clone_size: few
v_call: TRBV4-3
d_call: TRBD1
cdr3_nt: TGCGCCAGCAGCCTTTCCAGGACAGGGGGGTACGGAAACACCATATATTTT
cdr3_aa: CASSLSRTGGYGNTIYF

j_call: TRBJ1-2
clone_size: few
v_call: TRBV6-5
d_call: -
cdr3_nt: TGTGCCAGCAGTTACTCGGGGCTAGGCGCTTATGGCTACACCTTC
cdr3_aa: CASSYSGLGAYGYTF